The present entry profiles one T cell receptor beta chain with its context. As yet, its antigen is unknown. Sequence at one end of the junction differs from germline and may be a read error. Germline CDR1 is MNHNS and CDR2 is SASEGT. The CDR3 is made up of 13 amino acids. A constant-region primer served to make TCR beta cDNA from 500 to 550 ng total RNA. Slightly modified ARM-PCR, run as three nested multiplex PCR rounds, produced the TCR beta libraries. The study ran its first two PCR rounds for around 9 cycles each, using TRBV1-TRBV30 forward primers and a C-beta reverse primer. One entry per CDR3 protein, called by TCRdb with MiXCR from the multiplex PCR reads. The sample includes under 45,000 distinct CDR3 sequences, roughly 74% of them seen just once. Co-extraction yielded RNA and DNA from around 20-30 mg of unsorted bulk tissue. Each tumor specimen held more than 75% viable tumor cells. This sample was included in a study of tumor-infiltrating lymphocytes in primary liver carcinoma. Across the whole study: Both sexes were represented among patients, who were 30 to 69 years old.

General study points: Tumors carried a top-250-clone fraction significantly exceeding that of blood (p = 0.039). Researchers found tumor-adjacent and tumor-blood pairs overlapped less than tumor region pairs.

Sequenced input: liver tumor tissue from sampling region 4. Sample subset: tumor region T4, right-lateral pole. This TCR was recovered from a man in his forties or fifties with primary liver carcinoma and hepatitis B virus infection. The chain employs TRBV6-1 and TRBJ1-2; unclear D gene. CDR3 in amino acids: CVSSEVPSYGYTF. The CDR3 DNA sequence: TGTGTCAGCAGTGAAGTTCCAAGCTATGGTTACACCTTC.